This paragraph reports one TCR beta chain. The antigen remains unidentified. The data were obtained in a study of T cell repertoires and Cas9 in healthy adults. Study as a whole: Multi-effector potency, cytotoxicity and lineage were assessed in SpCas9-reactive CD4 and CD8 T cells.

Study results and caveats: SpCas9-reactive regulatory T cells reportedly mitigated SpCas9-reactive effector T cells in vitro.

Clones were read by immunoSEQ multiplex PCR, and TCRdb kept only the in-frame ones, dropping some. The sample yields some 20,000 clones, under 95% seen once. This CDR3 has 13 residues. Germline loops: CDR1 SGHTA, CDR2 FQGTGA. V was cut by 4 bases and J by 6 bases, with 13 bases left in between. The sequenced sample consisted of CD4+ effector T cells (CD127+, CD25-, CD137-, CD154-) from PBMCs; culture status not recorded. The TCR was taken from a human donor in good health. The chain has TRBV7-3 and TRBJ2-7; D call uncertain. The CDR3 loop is CASSSSLATEQYF. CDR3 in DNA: TGTGCCAGCAGCTCGTCCCTGGCTACCGAGCAGTACTTC.